The rows below give T cell receptor beta chains drawn from one sample of a study of T cell repertoires in ileal Crohn's disease. Sequencing used immunoSEQ multiplex PCR; TCRdb keeps in-frame clones, though not all of them. The repertoire holds around 8,100 clones, with around 81% as singletons. Material for sequencing was ileal tissue. These receptor sequences come from an adult with Crohn's disease. Both conserved end residues are part of each CDR3. A D gene is named only where the DNA matches it firmly. A row's size may be missing; if present it is once, few, many or a size class.

j_gene	v_gene	d_gene	abundance	CDR3aa	CDR3nt
TRBJ2-5	TRBV4-2	TRBD2	NA	CASSPQGASGSPETQYF	TGTGCCAGCAGCCCCCAAGGGGCTAGCGGGAGCCCAGAGACCCAGTACTTC
TRBJ2-1	TRBV2	TRBD1	NA	CASIFGTGDYNEQFF	TGTGCCAGCATCTTCGGGACAGGGGACTACAATGAGCAGTTCTTC
TRBJ2-2	TRBV5-1	TRBD2	NA	CASSTAGGENTGELFF	TGCGCCAGCAGCACGGCGGGGGGAGAGAACACCGGGGAGCTGTTTTTT
TRBJ2-3	TRBV25-1	TRBD2	NA	CASHGGGTSGTDTQYF	TGTGCCAGCCATGGGGGGGGGACTTCAGGCACAGATACGCAGTATTTT
TRBJ2-1	TRBV19	NA	NA	CASSILLALGYTGHNEQFF	TGTGCCAGTAGTATACTCCTAGCTTTGGGCTATACTGGGCACAATGAGCAGTTCTTC
TRBJ2-7	TRBV18	TRBD2	NA	CASSPTGGRADNEQYF	TGTGCCAGCTCACCAACGGGCGGGAGGGCCGACAACGAGCAGTACTTC
TRBJ2-7	TRBV9	NA	NA	CASSVDPLVREQYF	TGTGCCAGCAGCGTAGACCCACTAGTACGCGAGCAGTACTTC
TRBJ1-5	TRBV25-1	TRBD1	NA	CASSSGTGPHQPQHF	TGTGCCAGCAGTAGCGGGACAGGACCTCATCAGCCCCAGCATTTT
TRBJ1-2	TRBV18	NA	NA	CASSQDSYGYTF	TGTGCCAGCTCCCAGGACAGCTATGGCTACACCTTC
TRBJ2-3	TRBV9	NA	NA	CASSLTRITDTQYF	TGTGCCAGCAGCCTGACTCGAATCACAGATACGCAGTATTTT
TRBJ2-1	TRBV6-6	NA	NA	CASSLEFKQFF	TGTGCCAGCAGTTTGGAGTTTAAGCAGTTCTTC
TRBJ2-7	TRBV7-2	TRBD2	NA	CASSSKVSGRGEQYF	TGTGCCAGCAGCTCCAAAGTTAGCGGGAGAGGCGAGCAGTACTTC
TRBJ2-1	TRBV9	NA	NA	CASSVRDTVISEQFF	TGTGCCAGCAGCGTCCGGGACACCGTGATTAGTGAGCAGTTCTTC
TRBJ2-5	TRBV7-8	NA	NA	CASSSRQIQETQYF	TGTGCCAGCAGCAGTCGACAGATCCAAGAGACCCAGTACTTC
TRBJ1-1	TRBV27	TRBD1	once	CASSRIRGPTEAFF	TGTGCCAGCAGTCGAATCAGGGGGCCTACTGAAGCTTTCTTT
TRBJ2-3	TRBV2	TRBD1	NA	CASTGTGGTDTQYF	TGTGCCAGCACAGGGACAGGGGGGACAGATACGCAGTATTTT
TRBJ2-1	TRBV19	TRBD2	NA	CASSIKAGGPGEQFF	TGTGCCAGTAGTATCAAAGCGGGAGGGCCAGGTGAGCAGTTCTTC
TRBJ1-4	TRBV25-1	NA	NA	CASSSRSNEKLFF	TGTGCCAGCAGTAGCAGGTCTAATGAAAAACTGTTTTTT
TRBJ2-3	TRBV19	TRBD2	few	CASSRLAGEGADTQYF	TGTGCCAGTAGCCGACTAGCGGGAGAAGGGGCAGATACGCAGTATTTT
TRBJ2-3	TRBV18	TRBD1	NA	CASSQNRGPGTDTQYF	TGTGCCAGCTCACAGAACAGGGGGCCCGGCACAGATACGCAGTATTTT
TRBJ2-7	TRBV5-1	NA	few	CASSLSSSPAYEQYF	TGCGCCAGCAGCTTAAGTTCGAGCCCGGCCTACGAGCAGTACTTC
TRBJ2-1	TRBV27	TRBD2	NA	CASSSLLRGLAEQWDYNEQFF	TGTGCCAGCAGTTCATTATTACGAGGACTAGCGGAACAGTGGGACTACAATGAGCAGTTCTTC
TRBJ1-2	TRBV30	NA	NA	CASGDFLNYGYTF	TGTGCCTCGGGGGACTTCCTTAACTATGGCTACACCTTC
TRBJ1-5	TRBV6-5	NA	NA	CASSYRRTDNQPQHF	TGTGCCAGCAGTTACCGAAGGACAGACAATCAGCCCCAGCATTTT
TRBJ2-1	TRBV18	TRBD2	once	CASSPKGLAGTQLRNEQFF	TGTGCCAGCTCACCAAAGGGACTAGCGGGGACACAGCTAAGAAATGAGCAGTTCTTC
TRBJ1-2	TRBV27	NA	few	CASSSEANYGYTF	TGTGCCAGCAGCAGCGAGGCTAACTATGGCTACACCTTC
TRBJ2-3	TRBV7-2	TRBD2	once	CASRLAGGRTDTQYF	TGTGCCAGCAGGCTAGCGGGAGGACGAACAGATACGCAGTATTTT
TRBJ1-2	TRBV30	NA	NA	CAWTVSHGYTF	TGTGCCTGGACAGTCAGTCATGGCTACACCTTC
TRBJ1-5	TRBV6-5	TRBD1	few	CASSRDRGGRQPQHF	TGTGCCAGCAGTCGGGACAGGGGAGGACGACAGCCCCAGCATTTT
TRBJ2-5	TRBV6-1	NA	NA	CASSGALETQYF	TGTGCCAGCAGTGGGGCCTTAGAGACCCAGTACTTC
TRBJ2-3	TRBV15	TRBD1	NA	CATSTGQGTDTQYF	TGTGCCACCAGCACGGGACAGGGCACAGATACGCAGTATTTT
TRBJ1-2	TRBV5-1	NA	NA	CASSLGRVGYTF	TGCGCCAGCAGCTTGGGCAGGGTTGGCTACACCTTC
TRBJ1-1	TRBV20-1	NA	NA	CSATRNTEAFF	TGCAGTGCTACGAGGAACACTGAAGCTTTCTTT
TRBJ2-7	TRBV5-1	TRBD2	NA	CASSREHSYEQYF	TGCGCCAGCTCGCGGGAGCACTCCTACGAGCAGTACTTC
TRBJ2-1	TRBV5-6	NA	NA	CASSSLNEQFF	TGTGCCAGCAGCTCTCTCAATGAGCAGTTCTTC
TRBJ2-4	TRBV19	NA	NA	CASSIAGPTYLAKNIQYF	TGTGCCAGTAGTATTGCAGGGCCGACTTATCTAGCCAAAAACATTCAGTACTTC
TRBJ1-5	TRBV5-5	TRBD1	NA	CASSSWDSLNQPQHF	TGTGCCAGCAGCTCTTGGGACAGTTTAAATCAGCCCCAGCATTTT
TRBJ1-2	TRBV18	NA	NA	CASSADIQYGYTF	TGTGCCAGCTCAGCCGACATCCAGTATGGCTACACCTTC
TRBJ1-1	TRBV6-6	TRBD1	NA	CASTSGGSTEAFF	TGTGCCAGCACCTCAGGGGGATCTACTGAAGCTTTCTTT
TRBJ2-1	TRBV29-1	NA	once	CSVVSGLSYNEQFF	TGCAGCGTTGTCAGCGGCCTCTCCTACAATGAGCAGTTCTTC
TRBJ1-1	TRBV30	NA	few	CAWSVPGEAFF	TGTGCCTGGAGTGTTCCAGGGGAAGCTTTCTTT
TRBJ2-1	TRBV11-3	TRBD2	NA	CASSARGGGLYNEQFF	TGTGCCAGCAGCGCCAGAGGCGGGGGACTCTACAATGAGCAGTTCTTC
TRBJ2-7	TRBV7-9	TRBD1	NA	CASRGTGSSYEQYF	TGTGCCAGCAGAGGGACAGGGAGTTCCTACGAGCAGTACTTC
TRBJ2-5	TRBV5-4	TRBD1	once	CASSRPGQRVETQYF	TGTGCCAGCAGTAGACCGGGACAGAGGGTGGAGACCCAGTACTTC